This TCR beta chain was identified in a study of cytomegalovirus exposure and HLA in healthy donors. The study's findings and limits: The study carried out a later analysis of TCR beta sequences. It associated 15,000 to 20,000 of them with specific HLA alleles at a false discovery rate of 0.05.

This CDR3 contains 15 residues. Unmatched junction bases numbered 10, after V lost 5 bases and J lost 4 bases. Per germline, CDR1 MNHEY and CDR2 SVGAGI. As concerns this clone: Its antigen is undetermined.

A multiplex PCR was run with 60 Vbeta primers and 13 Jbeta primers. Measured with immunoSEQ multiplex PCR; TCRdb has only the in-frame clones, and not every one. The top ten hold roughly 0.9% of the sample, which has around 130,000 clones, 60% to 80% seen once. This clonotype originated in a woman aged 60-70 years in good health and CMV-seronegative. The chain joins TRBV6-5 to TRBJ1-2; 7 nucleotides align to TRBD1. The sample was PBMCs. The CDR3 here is CASSAGTANSYGYTF. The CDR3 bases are TGTGCCAGCAGTGCCGGGACAGCTAATTCCTATGGCTACACCTTC.